This T cell receptor (beta chain) was sequenced for a study of Tregs in tolerant kidney transplant recipients. Data came from immunoSEQ multiplex PCR; TCRdb stores just in-frame clones and leaves some out. Of about 240,000 clones in the sample, approximately 84% were seen once. Germline V gives CDR1 KGHSH, CDR2 LQKENI. The V end lost 3 bases, the J end lost 4 bases, and 16 bases lay between the germline ends. The CDR3 is 16 amino acids. This sequence joins TRBV18 and TRBJ2-1, with D unresolved. The sequenced sample consisted of CD4+ T cells from blood. This receptor was taken from a human donor in good health. In DNA, the CDR3 is TGTGCCAGCTCACCCCTTAGGATGACGGGTTACAATGAGCAGTTCTTC. It specifies CASSPLRMTGYNEQFF.